The 25 T cell receptor beta chains below come from one sample, sequenced in a study of T cell changes during pregnancy in multiple sclerosis. Method: immunoSEQ multiplex PCR; TCRdb's copy keeps in-frame clones and lacks some. In the table there are roughly 35,000 clones, 90% to 95% of which are singletons. The starting material was CD4+ T cells from peripheral blood mononuclear cells, obtained after pregnancy. Every receptor here comes from a female donor with multiple sclerosis, enrolled in a pregnancy study.

The gene calls are TRBV27 and TRBJ1-1, with 9 nucleotides matching TRBD1. Looked up from germline, CDR1 is MNHEY and CDR2 is SMNVEV (reference sequence). V was clipped by 3 bases and J by 6 bases; unmatched bases: 5. The CDR3 spans 14 residues. CDR3 in amino acids: CASSFDRGVSEAFF. In nucleotides, the CDR3 is TGTGCCAGCAGTTTCGACAGGGGGGTCTCTGAAGCTTTCTTT.

The rearrangement links TRBV11-1 to TRBJ1-6, with unresolved D. The CDR3 is 12 residues long. The germline V gene encodes CDR1 SGHAT and CDR2 FQDESV (reference sequence). Trimming shortened V by 5 bases and J by 11 bases, and 10 bases separated the two germline ends. The CDR3 DNA reads TGTGCCAGCAGCGCCCGGGGTCCACCCCTCCACTTT. This translates into CASSARGPPLHF. The variable domain in full, with the rest retrieved from reference TRBV11-1 and TRBJ1-6, is EAEVAQSPRYKITEKSQAVAFWCDPISGHATLYWYRQILGQGPELLVQFQDESVVDDSQLPKDRFSAERLKGVDSTLKIQPAELGDSAMYLCASSARGPPLHFGNGTRLTVT.

In this sample, this clone turned up a few times. V is TRBV4-1 and J is TRBJ1-1; TRBD1 matches 8 bases. CDR1 and CDR2 (germline): MGHRA, YSYEKL. V dropped 1 base and J dropped 7; count of bases not matched to a gene: 8. The CDR3 has 15 amino acids. The CDR3 sequence: CASSQGTGQRYEAFF. CDR3 coding DNA: TGCGCCAGCAGCCAAGGGACAGGGCAAAGGTATGAAGCTTTCTTT.

The gene calls are TRBV4-3 and TRBJ1-4; 7 nucleotides agree with TRBD1. This CDR3 has 15 residues. With 1 base clipped from V and 2 bases from J, the junction kept 1 base outside the gene matches. Germline assignment: CDR1 LGHNA and CDR2 YSLEER. CDR3 bases: TGCGCCAGCAGCCAAGTGACAGGGACTAATGAAAAACTGTTTTTT. Its translation: CASSQVTGTNEKLFF.

The V call is TRBV5-1, the J call TRBJ2-7, with D tentatively TRBD1 (6 bases). In germline, CDR1 is SGHRS, CDR2 YFSETQ. V shed 0 bases and J shed 4 bases, with 11 bases lying between them. The CDR3 is 14 amino acids. The CDR3 reads CASSLVDSTYEQYF. DNA for the CDR3: TGCGCCAGCAGCTTGGTGGACAGTACGTACGAGCAGTACTTC.

CDR3: CASRGRMASGEQYF. The CDR3 DNA follows: TGTGCCAGCCGGGGACGGATGGCTAGCGGCGAGCAGTACTTC. The chain employs TRBV6-1 and TRBJ2-7, with 7 positions matching TRBD2. V lost 8 bases to trimming and J lost 6 bases; unmatched junction nucleotides: 13. Germline CDR1 MNHNS, CDR2 SASEGT. The CDR3 sequence is 14 residues long.

J is TRBJ1-4 and V is TRBV6-4, with D possibly TRBD1 on 6 matching bases. V shed 6 bases and J shed 3 bases, with 8 bases lying between them. From germline, CDR1 is MRHNA and CDR2 SNTAGT. CDR3 length: 13 amino acids. The CDR3: CASRQGSNEKLFF. The CDR3 coding sequence is TGTGCCAGCAGACAGGGATCTAATGAAAAACTGTTTTTT.

A few counts support this clone. The V call is TRBV29-1, the J call TRBJ1-1; 8 bases fit TRBD1. J gave up 1 base and V 6 bases, and 1 base lay outside the gene matches. CDR3 length: 12 amino acids. Germline CDR1 is SQVTM and CDR2 is ANQGSEA. DNA of the CDR3: TGCAGCGTCGGACAGGGGAACACTGAAGCTTTCTTT. It yields the protein CSVGQGNTEAFF.

The genes are TRBV9 and TRBJ1-3; 8 bases match TRBD1. The V gene end was trimmed by 3 bases and the J gene end by 2 bases; junction bases not matched to a gene: 10. Germline V lookup: CDR1 SGDLS, CDR2 YYNGEE. This CDR3 is 17 amino acids long. CDR3 DNA: TGTGCCAGCAGCGCAAGGGCAGGGGGCGTCACTGGAAACACCATATATTTT. Its translation: CASSARAGGVTGNTIYF. Supplemented by reference TRBV9 and TRBJ1-3, the full variable domain reads DSGVTQTPKHLITATGQRVTLRCSPRSGDLSVYWYQQSLDQGLQFLIQYYNGEERAKGNILERFSAQQFPDLHSELNLSSLELGDSALYFCASSARAGGVTGNTIYFGEGSWLTVV.

The V gene is TRBV29-1, the J gene TRBJ2-1; D uncertain. Germline CDR1 is SQVTM and CDR2 is ANQGSEA. The CDR3 length is 13 residues. V was cut by 1 base and J by 4 bases, with 8 bases left in between. The DNA of the CDR3 is TGCAGCGTTGAAGCGAGTCCTTACAATGAGCAGTTCTTC. It codes for CSVEASPYNEQFF.

This rearrangement joins TRBV6-5 to TRBJ2-7; 7 nucleotides align to TRBD2. With V trimmed by 4 bases and J by 7 bases, 10 bases remained unmatched. Germline lookup yields CDR1 MNHEY and CDR2 SVGAGI. There are 14 residues in the CDR3. This chain's CDR3 is CASSSLAGRREQYF. CDR3 DNA sequence: TGTGCCAGCAGTTCGTTAGCGGGTCGGAGGGAGCAGTACTTC.

This clone came up once. V and J are TRBV30 and TRBJ2-5; 9 nucleotides agree with TRBD1. Per the germline V gene, CDR1 is GTSNPN and CDR2 is SVGIG (reference sequence). Unmatched junction bases numbered 7, after V lost 5 bases and J lost 9 bases. The CDR3 covers 12 residues. The CDR3 DNA sequence: TGTGCCTGGGGACAGGGGTCTAAGGCCCAGTACTTC. It codes for CAWGQGSKAQYF.

This rearrangement joins TRBV19 to TRBJ1-3, with D possibly being TRBD1 (5 bases). Germline V gene lookup returns CDR1 LNHDA and CDR2 SQIVND (reference sequence). V dropped 1 base and J dropped 4 bases, with 11 bases sitting between them. This CDR3 region has 15 residues. The chain's CDR3 is CASSIGGAYGNTIYF. DNA of the CDR3: TGTGCCAGTAGTATAGGGGGCGCTTACGGAAACACCATATATTTT.

V gene TRBV11-2 combines with J gene TRBJ1-1; unclear D gene. The germline V and J ends were trimmed by 4 bases and 0 bases, with 12 bases remaining between them. The germline V gene has CDR1 SGHAT and CDR2 FQNNGV. The CDR3 contains 15 residues. Written as DNA, the CDR3 is TGTGCCAGCAGCTCCCGTCCTGTCCTGAACACTGAAGCTTTCTTT. Translated, it gives CASSSRPVLNTEAFF. The variable domain in full, with the rest retrieved from reference TRBV11-2 and TRBJ1-1, is EAGVAQSPRYKIIEKRQSVAFWCNPISGHATLYWYQQILGQGPKLLIQFQNNGVVDDSQLPKDRFSAERLKGVDSTLKIQPAKLEDSAVYLCASSSRPVLNTEAFFGQGTRLTVV.

The V gene is TRBV9, the J gene TRBJ2-3; 9 bases are a match to TRBD2. J was trimmed by 5 bases and V by 1 base; bases with no gene match: 8. The CDR3 contains 16 residues. Germline V lookup: CDR1 SGDLS, CDR2 YYNGEE. This CDR3 is CASSVSSSGNIDTQYF. CDR3 in DNA: TGTGCCAGCAGCGTAAGTTCTAGCGGGAATATAGATACGCAGTATTTT.

This rearrangement joins TRBV19 to TRBJ1-2, with D maybe TRBD1 (5 bases). CDR1 and CDR2 (germline): LNHDA, SQIVND (reference sequence). This CDR3 spans 15 amino acids. Trimming shortened V by 5 bases and J by 0 bases, and 13 bases separated the two germline ends. CDR3 amino acids: CASSVLGGTNYGYTF. The CDR3 region has the DNA TGTGCCAGTAGTGTGCTGGGGGGTACTAACTATGGCTACACCTTC. Supplemented by reference TRBV19 and TRBJ1-2, the full variable domain reads DGGITQSPKYLFRKEGQNVTLSCEQNLNHDAMYWYRQDPGQGLRLIYYSQIVNDFQKGDIAEGYSVSREKKESFPLTVTSAQKNPTAFYLCASSVLGGTNYGYTFGSGTRLTVV.

The chain uses TRBV6-1 and TRBJ1-2; TRBD1 agrees at 8 bases. The CDR3 has 15 amino acids. In germline, CDR1 is MNHNS, CDR2 SASEGT. Germline trimming cut 6 bases from V and 4 bases from J; bases unmatched to any gene: 10. For the CDR3, the DNA is TGTGCCAGCAGGAATCCGACAGGGGTTCCCTATGGCTACACCTTC. Translated, it gives CASRNPTGVPYGYTF.

This sequence joins TRBV11-2 and TRBJ1-2; D not certain. The CDR3 consists of 15 residues. Germline V gene sequence: CDR1 SGHAT, CDR2 FQNNGV. The V and J ends lost 0 bases and 5 bases respectively, with 13 bases between them. The CDR3 nucleotides read TGTGCCAGCAGCTTAGATTCCCGGGAGGCATATGGCTACACCTTC. The encoded protein is CASSLDSREAYGYTF.

The J gene is TRBJ1-2, the V gene TRBV5-6; 7 bases line up with TRBD1. Germline V gene sequence: CDR1 SGHDT, CDR2 YYEEEE. The CDR3 is made up of 18 amino acids. V gave up 3 bases and J gave up 5 bases; unmatched junction bases: 19. The CDR3 is CASSSYTWTGPDTYGYTF. CDR3 coding DNA: TGTGCCAGCAGCTCCTACACATGGACAGGACCAGATACTTATGGCTACACCTTC.

This clone was picked up one time. The chain joins TRBV4-1 to TRBJ1-1; 7 nucleotides agree with TRBD1. The CDR3 loop spans 14 amino acids. V gave up 9 bases and J gave up 1 base; unmatched junction bases: 8. The V gene's germline CDR1 is MGHRA and CDR2 YSYEKL. The CDR3 here is CASSRRTGNTEAFF. The CDR3 DNA reads TGCGCCAGTTCACGCCGGACAGGGAACACTGAAGCTTTCTTT.

The chain couples TRBV27 to TRBJ2-1; 10 nucleotides line up with TRBD2. V was pared by 8 bases and J by 4 bases, with 8 bases of the junction left unmatched. The germline CDR1 and CDR2 sequences are MNHEY and SMNVEV (reference sequence). The CDR3 consists of 15 residues. This CDR3 reads CASRLLAGAYNEQFF. CDR3 nucleotide sequence: TGTGCCAGCCGTCTCCTAGCGGGGGCTTACAATGAGCAGTTCTTC.

V usage is TRBV5-5 and J usage is TRBJ2-5; D possibly corresponds to TRBD2 (7 bases). The V gene's germline CDR1 is SGHKS and CDR2 YYEKEE (reference sequence). This CDR3 comprises 14 residues. V lost 0 bases and J 4 bases, leaving 10 bases between the germline ends. CDR3 residues: CASSLVRGAETQYF. In DNA, the CDR3 is TGTGCCAGCAGCTTGGTTCGGGGGGCAGAGACCCAGTACTTC. Based on the CDR3 plus reference TRBV5-5 and TRBJ2-5, the full variable domain is DAGVTQSPTHLIKTRGQQVTLRCSPISGHKSVSWYQQVLGQGPQFIFQYYEKEERGRGNFPDRFSARQFPNYSSELNVNALLLGDSALYLCASSLVRGAETQYFGPGTRLLVL.

The genes are TRBV4-1 and TRBJ2-5; 16 bases map to TRBD2. V was pared by 0 bases and J by 1 base, with 5 bases of the junction left unmatched. Germline assignment: CDR1 MGHRA and CDR2 YSYEKL. CDR3 size: 19 residues. The CDR3: CASSQDAGTSGGVQETQYF. CDR3 bases: TGCGCCAGCAGCCAAGATGCGGGGACTAGCGGGGGGGTCCAAGAGACCCAGTACTTC.

V and J are TRBV19 and TRBJ2-1, with 12 bases matching TRBD2. This CDR3 region has 16 residues. The germline CDR1 and CDR2 sequences are LNHDA and SQIVND (reference sequence). The junction had 6 bases not matched to a gene; V was cut back by 5 bases and J by 4 bases. The CDR3 nucleotides read TGTGCCAGTAGTCTTCCTCTAGCGGGAGGGTACAATGAGCAGTTCTTC. Translated: CASSLPLAGGYNEQFF.

This chain links TRBV7-2 with TRBJ1-3; the D gene is possibly TRBD1 (5 bases). This CDR3 has 14 residues. V lost 5 bases and J 4 bases, leaving 12 bases between the germline ends. Germline V CDR1 and CDR2: SGHTA, FQGNSA. The CDR3 nucleotides read TGTGCCAGCAGCCCCTCAGGGTGGGGAAACACCATATATTTT. Amino acid sequence: CASSPSGWGNTIYF.